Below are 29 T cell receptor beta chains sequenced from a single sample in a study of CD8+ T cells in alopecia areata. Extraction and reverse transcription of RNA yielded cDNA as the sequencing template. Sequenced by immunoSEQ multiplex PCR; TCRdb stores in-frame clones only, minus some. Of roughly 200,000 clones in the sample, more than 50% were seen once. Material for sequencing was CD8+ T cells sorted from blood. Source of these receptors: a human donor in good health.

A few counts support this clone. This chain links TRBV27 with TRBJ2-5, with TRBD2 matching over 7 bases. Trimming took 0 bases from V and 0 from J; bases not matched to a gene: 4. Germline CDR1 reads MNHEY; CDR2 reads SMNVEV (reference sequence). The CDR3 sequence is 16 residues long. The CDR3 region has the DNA TGTGCCAGCAGTTTATCGCTAGCGGAGTACCAAGAGACCCAGTACTTC. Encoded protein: CASSLSLAEYQETQYF.

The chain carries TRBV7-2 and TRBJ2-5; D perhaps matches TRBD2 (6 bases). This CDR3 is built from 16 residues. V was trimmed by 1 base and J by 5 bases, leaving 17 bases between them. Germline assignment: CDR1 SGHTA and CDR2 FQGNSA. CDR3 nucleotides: TGTGCCAGCAGCTTAGAGGGTCTAGCGTTGTGGGAGACCCAGTACTTC. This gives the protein CASSLEGLALWETQYF.

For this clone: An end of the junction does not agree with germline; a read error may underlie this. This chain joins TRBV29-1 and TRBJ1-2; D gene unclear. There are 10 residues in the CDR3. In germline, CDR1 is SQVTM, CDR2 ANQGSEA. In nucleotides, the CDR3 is TGCAGCGTTCCCTCCGCTGATCCTTACTTC. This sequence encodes CSVPSADPYF.

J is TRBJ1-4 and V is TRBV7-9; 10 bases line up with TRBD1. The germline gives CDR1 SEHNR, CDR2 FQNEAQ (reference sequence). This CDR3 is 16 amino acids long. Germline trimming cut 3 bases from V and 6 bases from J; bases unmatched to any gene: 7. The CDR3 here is CASSFFQGQGDEKLFF. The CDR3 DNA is TGTGCCAGCAGCTTCTTTCAAGGACAGGGGGATGAAAAACTGTTTTTT.

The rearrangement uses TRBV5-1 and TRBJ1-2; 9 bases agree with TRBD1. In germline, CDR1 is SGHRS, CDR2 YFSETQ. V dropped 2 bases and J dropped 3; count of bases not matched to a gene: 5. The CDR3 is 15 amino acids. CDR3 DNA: TGCGCCAGCAGCTTAGCCGGGACAGGGTACTATGGCTACACCTTC. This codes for CASSLAGTGYYGYTF.

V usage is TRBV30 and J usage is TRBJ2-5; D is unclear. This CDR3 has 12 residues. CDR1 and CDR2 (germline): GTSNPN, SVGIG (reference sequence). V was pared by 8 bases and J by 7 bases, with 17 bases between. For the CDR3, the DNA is TGTGCCAGGACGGTGCGGAGAAGGACCCAGTACTTC. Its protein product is CARTVRRRTQYF. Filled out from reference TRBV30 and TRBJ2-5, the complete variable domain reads SQTIHQWPATLVQPVGSPLSLECTVEGTSNPNLYWYRQAAGRGLQLLFYSVGIGQISSEVPQNLSASRPQDRQFILSSKKLLLSDSGFYLCARTVRRRTQYFGPGTRLLVL.

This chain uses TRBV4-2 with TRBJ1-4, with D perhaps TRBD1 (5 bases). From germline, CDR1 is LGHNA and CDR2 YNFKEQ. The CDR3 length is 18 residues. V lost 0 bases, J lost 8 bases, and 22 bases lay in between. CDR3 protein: CASSQEAAPGTIGEKLFF. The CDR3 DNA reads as TGTGCCAGCAGCCAAGAGGCTGCCCCGGGGACCATAGGGGAAAAACTGTTTTTT.

CDR3: CASSQGRAALNTEAFF. The CDR3 DNA sequence: TGCGCCAGCAGCCAAGGCAGGGCGGCTTTGAACACTGAAGCTTTCTTT. The rearrangement uses TRBV4-1 and TRBJ1-1, with D tentatively TRBD1 (5 bases). Trimming took off 1 base at V and 0 bases at J, with 12 bases between the two ends. There are 16 residues in the CDR3. Germline-derived CDR1 and CDR2 are MGHRA and YSYEKL.

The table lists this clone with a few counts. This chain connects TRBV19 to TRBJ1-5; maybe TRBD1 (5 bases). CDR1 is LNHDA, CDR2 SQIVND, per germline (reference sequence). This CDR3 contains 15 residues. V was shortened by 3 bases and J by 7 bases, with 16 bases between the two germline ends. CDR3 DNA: TGTGCCAGTAGTATCACGGCAGGGCCACAGCAGCCCCAGCATTTT. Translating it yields CASSITAGPQQPQHF.

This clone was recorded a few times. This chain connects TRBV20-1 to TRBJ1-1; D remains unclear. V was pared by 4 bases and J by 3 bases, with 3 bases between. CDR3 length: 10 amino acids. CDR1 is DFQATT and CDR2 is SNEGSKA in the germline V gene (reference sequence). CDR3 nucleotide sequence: TGCAGTGCTATCGACACTGAAGCTTTCTTT. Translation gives CSAIDTEAFF.

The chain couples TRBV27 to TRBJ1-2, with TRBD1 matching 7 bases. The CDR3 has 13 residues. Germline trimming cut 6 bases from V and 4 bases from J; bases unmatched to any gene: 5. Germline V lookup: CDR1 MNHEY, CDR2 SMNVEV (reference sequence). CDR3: CASSPTGIYGYTF. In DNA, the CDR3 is TGTGCCAGCAGCCCGACAGGGATCTATGGCTACACCTTC.

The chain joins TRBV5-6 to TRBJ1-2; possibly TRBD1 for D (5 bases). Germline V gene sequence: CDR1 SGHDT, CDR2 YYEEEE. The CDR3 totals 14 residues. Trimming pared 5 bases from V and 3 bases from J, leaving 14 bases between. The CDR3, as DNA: TGTGCCAGCAGTCTTCTACAGGCGTACTATGGCTACACCTTC. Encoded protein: CASSLLQAYYGYTF. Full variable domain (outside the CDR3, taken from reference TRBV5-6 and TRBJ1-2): DAGVTQSPTHLIKTRGQQVTLRCSPKSGHDTVSWYQQALGQGPQFIFQYYEEEERQRGNFPDRFSGHQFPNYSSELNVNALLLGDSALYLCASSLLQAYYGYTFGSGTRLTVV.

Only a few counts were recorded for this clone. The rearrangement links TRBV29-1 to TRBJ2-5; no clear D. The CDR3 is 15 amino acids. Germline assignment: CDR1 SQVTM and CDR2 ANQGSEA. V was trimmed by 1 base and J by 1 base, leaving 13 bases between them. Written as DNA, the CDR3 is TGCAGCGTTGAAGGGCGAGGACCCATCCAAGAGACCCAGTACTTC. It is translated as CSVEGRGPIQETQYF. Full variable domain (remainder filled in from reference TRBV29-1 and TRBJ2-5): SAVISQKPSRDICQRGTSLTIQCQVDSQVTMMFWYRQQPGQSLTLIATANQGSEATYESGFVIDKFPISRPNLTFSTLTVSNMSPEDSSIYLCSVEGRGPIQETQYFGPGTRLLVL.

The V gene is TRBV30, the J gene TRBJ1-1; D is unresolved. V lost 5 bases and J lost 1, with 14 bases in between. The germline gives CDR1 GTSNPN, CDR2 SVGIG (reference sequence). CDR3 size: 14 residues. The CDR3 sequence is CAWSRVPANTEAFF. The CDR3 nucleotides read TGTGCCTGGTCCCGGGTCCCGGCGAACACTGAAGCTTTCTTT.

The CDR3 DNA reads as TGCAGCGTTGAAGGGTTCCTAAGCGGGGGCTCCTACAATGAGCAGTTCTTC. Its protein is CSVEGFLSGGSYNEQFF. V is TRBV29-1 and J is TRBJ2-1; 8 nucleotides agree with TRBD2. J lost 0 bases, V lost 1 base, and 8 bases had no gene match. The CDR3 covers 17 residues. The germline V gene encodes CDR1 SQVTM and CDR2 ANQGSEA.

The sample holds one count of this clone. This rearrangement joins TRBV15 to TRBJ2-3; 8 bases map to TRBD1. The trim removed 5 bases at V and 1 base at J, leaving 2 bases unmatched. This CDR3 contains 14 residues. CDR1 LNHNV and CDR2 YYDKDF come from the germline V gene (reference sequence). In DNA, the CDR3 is TGTGCCACCAGCCGGACAGGGCGCACAGATACGCAGTATTTT. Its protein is CATSRTGRTDTQYF. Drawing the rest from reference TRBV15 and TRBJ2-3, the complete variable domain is DAMVIQNPRYQVTQFGKPVTLSCSQTLNHNVMYWYQQKSSQAPKLLFHYYDKDFNNEADTPDNFQSRRPNTSFCFLDIRSPGLGDTAMYLCATSRTGRTDTQYFGPGTRLTVL.

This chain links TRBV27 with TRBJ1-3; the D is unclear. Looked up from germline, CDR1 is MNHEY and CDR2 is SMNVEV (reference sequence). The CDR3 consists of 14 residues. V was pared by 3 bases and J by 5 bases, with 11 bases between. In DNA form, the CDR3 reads TGTGCCAGCAGTTTGAATGGGTTTCGAAACACCATATATTTT. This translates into CASSLNGFRNTIYF.

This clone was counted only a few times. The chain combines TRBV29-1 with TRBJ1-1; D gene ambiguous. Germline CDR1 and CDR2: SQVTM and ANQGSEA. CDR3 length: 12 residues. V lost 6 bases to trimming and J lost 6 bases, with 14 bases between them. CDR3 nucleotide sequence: TGCAGCGTGGTTGTAGGGAGGCCTGAAGCTTTCTTT. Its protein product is CSVVVGRPEAFF.

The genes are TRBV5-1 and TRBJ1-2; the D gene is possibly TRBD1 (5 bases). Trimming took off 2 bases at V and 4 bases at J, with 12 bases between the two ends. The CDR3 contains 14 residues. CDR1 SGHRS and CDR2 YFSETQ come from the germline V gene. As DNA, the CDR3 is TGCGCCAGCAGCTTTTCTGGGACCCTCTATGGCTACACCTTC. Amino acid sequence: CASSFSGTLYGYTF.

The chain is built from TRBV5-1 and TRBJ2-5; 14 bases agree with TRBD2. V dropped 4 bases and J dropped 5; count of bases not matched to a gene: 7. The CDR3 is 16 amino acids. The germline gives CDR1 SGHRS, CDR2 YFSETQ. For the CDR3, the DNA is TGCGCCAGCAGCCTCTCGGGACTAGCGGGGGAGGAGACCCAGTACTTC. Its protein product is CASSLSGLAGEETQYF.

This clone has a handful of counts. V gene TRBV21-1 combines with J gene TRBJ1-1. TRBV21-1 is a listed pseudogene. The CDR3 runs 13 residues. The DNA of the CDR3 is TGTGCCAGCAGCGAAAAGATGAACACTGAAGCTTTCTTT. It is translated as CASSEKMNTEAFF.

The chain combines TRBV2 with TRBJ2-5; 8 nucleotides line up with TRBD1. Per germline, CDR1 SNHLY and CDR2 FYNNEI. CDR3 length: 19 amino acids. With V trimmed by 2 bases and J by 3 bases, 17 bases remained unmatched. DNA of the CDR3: TGTGCCAGCAGTGAACTTTCAACTCTTACGGGACAGGATGAAGAGACCCAGTACTTC. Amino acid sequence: CASSELSTLTGQDEETQYF.

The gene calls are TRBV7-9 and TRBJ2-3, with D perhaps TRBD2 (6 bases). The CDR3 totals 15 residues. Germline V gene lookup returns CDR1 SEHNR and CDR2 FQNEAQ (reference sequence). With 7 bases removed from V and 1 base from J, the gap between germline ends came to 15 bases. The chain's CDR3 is CASIGGSAGTDTQYF. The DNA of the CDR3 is TGTGCCAGCATTGGAGGGTCGGCAGGCACAGATACGCAGTATTTT.

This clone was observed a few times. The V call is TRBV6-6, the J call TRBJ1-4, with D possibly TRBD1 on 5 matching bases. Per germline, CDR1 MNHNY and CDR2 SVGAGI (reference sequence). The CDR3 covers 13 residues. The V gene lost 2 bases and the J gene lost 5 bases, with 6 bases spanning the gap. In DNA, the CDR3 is TGTGCCAGCAGTTACCGGGGGAATGAAAAACTGTTTTTT. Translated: CASSYRGNEKLFF.

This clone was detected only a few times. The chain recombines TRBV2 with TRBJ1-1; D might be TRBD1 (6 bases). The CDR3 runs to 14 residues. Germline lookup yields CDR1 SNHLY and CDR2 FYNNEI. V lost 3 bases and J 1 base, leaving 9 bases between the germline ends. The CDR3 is CASSEGGPNTEAFF. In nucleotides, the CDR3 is TGTGCCAGCAGTGAGGGGGGGCCGAACACTGAAGCTTTCTTT.

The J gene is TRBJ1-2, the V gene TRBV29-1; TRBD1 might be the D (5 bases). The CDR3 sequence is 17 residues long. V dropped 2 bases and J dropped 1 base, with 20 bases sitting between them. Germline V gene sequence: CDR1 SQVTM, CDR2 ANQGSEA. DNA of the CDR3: TGCAGCGTTGAACAGAGGGGATCGGGTCGGGATAACTATGGCTACACCTTC. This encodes CSVEQRGSGRDNYGYTF.

Here the CDR3 reads CASSQHGNRGAQETQYF. CDR3 in DNA: TGCGCCAGCAGCCAGCACGGGAACAGGGGTGCTCAAGAGACCCAGTACTTC. The rearrangement uses TRBV4-1 and TRBJ2-5, with TRBD1 matching 7 bases. V dropped 3 bases and J dropped 2; count of bases not matched to a gene: 12. The CDR3 extends over 17 amino acids. The germline CDR1 and CDR2 sequences are MGHRA and YSYEKL.

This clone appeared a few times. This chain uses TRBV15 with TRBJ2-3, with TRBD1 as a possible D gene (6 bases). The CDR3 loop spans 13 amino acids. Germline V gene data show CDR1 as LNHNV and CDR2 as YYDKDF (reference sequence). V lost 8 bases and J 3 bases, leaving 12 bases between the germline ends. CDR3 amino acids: CATGQRLTDTQYF. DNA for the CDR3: TGTGCCACCGGACAGAGACTAACAGATACGCAGTATTTT.

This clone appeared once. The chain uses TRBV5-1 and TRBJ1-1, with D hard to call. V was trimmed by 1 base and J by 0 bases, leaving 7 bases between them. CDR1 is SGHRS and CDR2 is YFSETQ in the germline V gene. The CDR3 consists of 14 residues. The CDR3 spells CASSLRSMNTEAFF. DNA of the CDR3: TGCGCCAGCAGCTTGCGCAGTATGAACACTGAAGCTTTCTTT.